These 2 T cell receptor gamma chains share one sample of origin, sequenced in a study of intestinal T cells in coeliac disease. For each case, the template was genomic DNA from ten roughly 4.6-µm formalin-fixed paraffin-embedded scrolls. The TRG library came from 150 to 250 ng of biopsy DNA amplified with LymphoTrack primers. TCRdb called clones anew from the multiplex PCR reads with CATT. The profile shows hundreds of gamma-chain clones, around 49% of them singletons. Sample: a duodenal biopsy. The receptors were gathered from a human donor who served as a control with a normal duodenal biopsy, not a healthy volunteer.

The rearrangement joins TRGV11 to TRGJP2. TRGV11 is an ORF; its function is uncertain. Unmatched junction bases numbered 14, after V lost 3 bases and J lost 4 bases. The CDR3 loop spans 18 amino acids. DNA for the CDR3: TGTGCCTGCTGGATTAGGGCACAAGAGGAGTTTAGTGATTGGATCAAGACGTTT. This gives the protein CACWIRAQEEFSDWIKTF.

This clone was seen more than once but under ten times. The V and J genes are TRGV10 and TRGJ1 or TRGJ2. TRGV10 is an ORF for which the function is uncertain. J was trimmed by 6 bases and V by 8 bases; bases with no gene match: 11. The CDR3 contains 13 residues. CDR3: CAAWDLTFYKKLF. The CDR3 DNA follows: TGTGCTGCGTGGGATTTAACTTTTTATAAGAAACTCTTT.